One sample yielded the 9 T cell receptor beta chains listed below, sequenced in a study of blood T cell repertoires in COVID-19. Profiling relied on immunoSEQ multiplex PCR, and the TCRdb table lists in-frame clones only, not all of them. The sample contains about 48,000 clones, approximately 87% of which appear only once. Sequenced: peripheral blood. These receptors were obtained from a woman in her sixties or seventies with acute or convalescent COVID-19.

V and J are TRBV18 and TRBJ2-7; 9 bases match TRBD1. This CDR3 has 15 amino acids. The V gene's germline CDR1 is KGHSH and CDR2 LQKENI. The trim removed 1 base at V and 2 bases at J, leaving 3 bases unmatched. CDR3 DNA sequence: TGTGCCAGCTCACCACGGACAGGGGAGGCCTACGAGCAGTACTTC. Protein sequence: CASSPRTGEAYEQYF.

Here the CDR3 DNA reads TGTGCCATCAGTGATGGAAGACTAGCGGGAGCGGGGAATGAGCAGTTCTTC. This encodes CAISDGRLAGAGNEQFF. V is TRBV10-3 and J is TRBJ2-1; 12 bases line up with TRBD2. V lost 3 bases and J lost 7; bases outside the gene matches: 10. This CDR3 has 17 amino acids. Germline V gene data show CDR1 as ENHRY and CDR2 as SYGVKD.

This chain connects TRBV19 to TRBJ1-1, with 8 bases aligning to TRBD1. Germline CDR1 is LNHDA and CDR2 is SQIVND (reference sequence). With 4 bases clipped from V and 2 bases from J, the junction kept 6 bases outside the gene matches. This CDR3 comprises 15 residues. CDR3 loop: CASSNRDRRNTEAFF. The CDR3 DNA reads TGTGCCAGTAGTAACAGGGACAGGCGTAACACTGAAGCTTTCTTT.

The chain combines TRBV28 with TRBJ2-1, with D possibly matching TRBD2 (6 bases). Germline-derived CDR1 and CDR2 are MDHEN and SYDVKM. This CDR3 spans 12 amino acids. V gave up 4 bases and J gave up 8 bases, with 9 bases separating them. CDR3 coding DNA: TGTGCCAGCAGTTCGACTAGAGATGAGCAGTTCTTC. It is translated as CASSSTRDEQFF.

The V call is TRBV29-1, the J call TRBJ1-2; weak D call: TRBD1 (5 bases). Trimming stripped 0 bases from V and 14 bases from J, with 13 bases between. CDR1 is SQVTM, CDR2 ANQGSEA, per germline. CDR3 length equals 11 residues. This CDR3 reads CSVEDRGGCTF. CDR3 in DNA: TGCAGCGTTGAAGATCGCGGGGGGTGTACCTTC.

The V and J genes are TRBV7-9 and TRBJ2-7, with D tentatively TRBD1 (7 bases). Trimming shortened V by 3 bases and J by 9 bases, and 15 bases separated the two germline ends. There are 13 residues in the CDR3. CDR1 is SEHNR, CDR2 FQNEAQ, per germline (reference sequence). CDR3 in DNA: TGTGCCAGCAGCTTCAACAACAGGGGAGGGCAGTACTTC. Amino acid sequence: CASSFNNRGGQYF.

The chain has TRBV19 and TRBJ1-5; 7 bases are a match to TRBD1. The CDR3 has 14 amino acids. Trimming at V came to 7 bases and at J to 2 bases, leaving 5 bases not matched to a gene. The germline V gene encodes CDR1 LNHDA and CDR2 SQIVND (reference sequence). The CDR3 is CASTETGGNQPQHF. For the CDR3, the DNA is TGTGCCAGTACAGAAACAGGGGGCAATCAGCCCCAGCATTTT.

The J gene is TRBJ2-5, the V gene TRBV13, with 8 bases aligning to TRBD2. The CDR3 is 15 residues long. Germline CDR1 is PRHDT and CDR2 is FYEKMQ (reference sequence). V was clipped by 2 bases and J by 4 bases; unmatched bases: 6. In DNA, the CDR3 is TGTGCCAGCAGCTTACGTGGGACTAGTGGAGAGACCCAGTACTTC. This sequence encodes CASSLRGTSGETQYF.

The rearrangement joins TRBV27 to TRBJ2-7; 9 bases are a match to TRBD1. The CDR3 runs 13 residues. The V segment lost 6 bases and the J segment 5 bases; nucleotides outside the gene matches: 5. Germline V gives CDR1 MNHEY, CDR2 SMNVEV (reference sequence). CDR3 region: CASRPGTGNEQYF. In DNA form, the CDR3 reads TGTGCCAGCAGACCCGGGACAGGGAACGAGCAGTACTTC.